The rows below give T cell receptor beta chains drawn from one sample of a study of blood T cell repertoires in COVID-19. Sequencing was performed with immunoSEQ multiplex PCR; in TCRdb, only in-frame clones are kept and a portion is missing. The table records 200,000 to 250,000 clones, about 82% of them present only once. Sequencing input: peripheral blood. The receptors shown here come from an elderly woman with acute or convalescent COVID-19. Each CDR3 is given with its conserved first and last residue. Each record gives: D gene, clone size, J gene, V gene, CDR3 DNA, CDR3 protein. A D gene is named only where the DNA matches it firmly. Clone size is given for some rows only: seen once, a few or many times, or a class if the clone is expanded.

d_gene: TRBD1
abundance: -
j_gene: TRBJ1-2
v_gene: TRBV7-9
CDR3nt: TGTGCCAGCAGCTACGACAGGGATGGCTACACCTTC
CDR3aa: CASSYDRDGYTF

d_gene: TRBD1
abundance: -
j_gene: TRBJ1-6
v_gene: TRBV27
CDR3nt: TGTGCCAGCAGTTTAGGGGGACAGAATAATTCACCCCTCCACTTT
CDR3aa: CASSLGGQNNSPLHF

d_gene: TRBD1
abundance: -
j_gene: TRBJ2-1
v_gene: TRBV10-1
CDR3nt: TGCGCCAGCAGTTCAACAGGGGGCGGTGAGCAGTTCTTC
CDR3aa: CASSSTGGGEQFF

d_gene: -
abundance: -
j_gene: TRBJ1-5
v_gene: TRBV14
CDR3nt: TGTGCCAGCAGTCGGACAGTTTATCAGCCCCAGCATTTT
CDR3aa: CASSRTVYQPQHF

d_gene: -
abundance: -
j_gene: TRBJ1-1
v_gene: TRBV25-1
CDR3nt: TGTGCCAGCAGTGAATGGGGGGTGGGTGAAGCTTTCTTT
CDR3aa: CASSEWGVGEAFF

d_gene: TRBD1
abundance: -
j_gene: TRBJ2-5
v_gene: TRBV19
CDR3nt: TGTGCCAGTAGTCGGGACAGCCTTGAGACCCAGTACTTC
CDR3aa: CASSRDSLETQYF

d_gene: TRBD1
abundance: once
j_gene: TRBJ2-6
v_gene: TRBV19
CDR3nt: TGTGCCAGCCGGACAGGGGGGGCCAACGTCCTGACTTTC
CDR3aa: CASRTGGANVLTF

d_gene: -
abundance: -
j_gene: TRBJ1-1
v_gene: TRBV7-9
CDR3nt: TGTGCCAGCAGCCACACCTGGACTGAAGCTTTCTTT
CDR3aa: CASSHTWTEAFF

d_gene: -
abundance: -
j_gene: TRBJ2-7
v_gene: TRBV18
CDR3nt: TGTGCCAGCTCACCTTCTGGCTTAGGCACAGCCTACGAGCAGTACTTC
CDR3aa: CASSPSGLGTAYEQYF

d_gene: -
abundance: -
j_gene: TRBJ1-1
v_gene: TRBV6-5
CDR3nt: TGTGCCAGCAGTTACTCGAGTTCAGGGAACACTGAAGCTTTCTTT
CDR3aa: CASSYSSSGNTEAFF

d_gene: -
abundance: once
j_gene: TRBJ1-3
v_gene: TRBV3-1/TRBV3-2
CDR3nt: TGTGCCAGCAGCCAAAGCAACACCATATATTTT
CDR3aa: CASSQSNTIYF

d_gene: -
abundance: -
j_gene: TRBJ2-6
v_gene: TRBV27
CDR3nt: TGTGCCAGCAGTTTGGGCCAGGGGACCGGGGCCAACGTCCTGACTTTC
CDR3aa: CASSLGQGTGANVLTF

d_gene: -
abundance: -
j_gene: TRBJ2-1
v_gene: TRBV5-4
CDR3nt: TGTGCCAGCAGCTTGCCAGATCACAATGAGCAGTTCTTC
CDR3aa: CASSLPDHNEQFF

d_gene: TRBD1
abundance: -
j_gene: TRBJ2-7
v_gene: TRBV19
CDR3nt: TGTGCCAGTAGTCCGACAGGGCCTTCCTACGAGCAGTACTTC
CDR3aa: CASSPTGPSYEQYF

d_gene: -
abundance: -
j_gene: TRBJ2-1
v_gene: TRBV7-8
CDR3nt: TGTGCCAGCAGGCTCTCCAGGGCAGGGAATCAGGACAATGAGCAGTTCTTC
CDR3aa: CASRLSRAGNQDNEQFF

d_gene: TRBD1
abundance: -
j_gene: TRBJ1-3
v_gene: TRBV9
CDR3nt: TGTGCCAGCAGCGCCCAAATGTCCGGGACAGGGAACACCATATATTTT
CDR3aa: CASSAQMSGTGNTIYF

d_gene: -
abundance: -
j_gene: TRBJ1-6
v_gene: TRBV3-1/TRBV3-2
CDR3nt: TGTGCCAGCAGCCACGAAACGTCCGGTCGGGGGGGTTCACCCCTCCACTTT
CDR3aa: CASSHETSGRGGSPLHF

d_gene: TRBD2
abundance: -
j_gene: TRBJ2-1
v_gene: TRBV19
CDR3nt: TGTGCCAGTAGTCTCTTGGGTAGCGGGAACAATGAGCAGTTCTTC
CDR3aa: CASSLLGSGNNEQFF

d_gene: TRBD1
abundance: -
j_gene: TRBJ1-3
v_gene: TRBV5-4
CDR3nt: TGTGCCAGCAGCACAACAGGGGTCGGAAACACCATATATTTT
CDR3aa: CASSTTGVGNTIYF

d_gene: TRBD2
abundance: -
j_gene: TRBJ2-7
v_gene: TRBV28
CDR3nt: TGTGCCAGCAGTTACCCACTAGCGCTCATGACCTACGAGCAGTACTTC
CDR3aa: CASSYPLALMTYEQYF

d_gene: -
abundance: -
j_gene: TRBJ2-4
v_gene: TRBV18
CDR3nt: TGTGCCAGCTCACCGGGCGAGGCCAAAAACATTCAGTACTTC
CDR3aa: CASSPGEAKNIQYF

d_gene: TRBD2
abundance: -
j_gene: TRBJ2-3
v_gene: TRBV18
CDR3nt: TGTGCCAGCTCACCCGGGACTAGCGGGGGGAGCACAGATACGCAGTATTTT
CDR3aa: CASSPGTSGGSTDTQYF

d_gene: -
abundance: -
j_gene: TRBJ1-6
v_gene: TRBV4-2
CDR3nt: TGTGCCAGCAGCCCCCGCTTCGTCGCAACACTTCAGGGGTGGGAAAATTCACCCCTCCACTTT
CDR3aa: CASSPRFVATLQGWENSPLHF

d_gene: TRBD1
abundance: few
j_gene: TRBJ1-6
v_gene: TRBV9
CDR3nt: TGTGCCAGCAGTCTAGCCACCGGGACAGTTAATTCACCCCTCCACTTT
CDR3aa: CASSLATGTVNSPLHF

d_gene: -
abundance: -
j_gene: TRBJ2-2
v_gene: TRBV5-1
CDR3nt: TGCGCCAGCAGCTTGCCCGCGCAGAACACCGGGGAGCTGTTTTTT
CDR3aa: CASSLPAQNTGELFF

d_gene: -
abundance: many
j_gene: TRBJ2-1
v_gene: TRBV3-1/TRBV3-2
CDR3nt: TGTGCCAGCAGTCGTGCGGGCAATGAGCAGTTCTTC
CDR3aa: CASSRAGNEQFF

d_gene: TRBD2
abundance: -
j_gene: TRBJ2-3
v_gene: TRBV18
CDR3nt: TGTGCCAGCGGGACTAGCGGGTATAGCACAGATACGCAGTATTTT
CDR3aa: CASGTSGYSTDTQYF

d_gene: -
abundance: -
j_gene: TRBJ1-4
v_gene: TRBV11-3
CDR3nt: TGTGCCAGCAGCTTCGGTGATAATGAAAAACTGTTTTTT
CDR3aa: CASSFGDNEKLFF

d_gene: TRBD2
abundance: -
j_gene: TRBJ2-2
v_gene: TRBV18
CDR3nt: TGTGCCAGCTCTCCCCCAGCGGGAGGGGTGCCCACCGGGGAGCTGTTTTTT
CDR3aa: CASSPPAGGVPTGELFF

d_gene: -
abundance: -
j_gene: TRBJ2-2
v_gene: TRBV5-1
CDR3nt: TGCGCCAGCAGCTTGGACAGGCCGAACACCGGGGAGCTGTTTTTT
CDR3aa: CASSLDRPNTGELFF

d_gene: -
abundance: -
j_gene: TRBJ2-3
v_gene: TRBV5-4
CDR3nt: TGTGCCAGCAGCGTCCCCGGGGGGCTAGCGGCGGCAGATACGCAGTATTTT
CDR3aa: CASSVPGGLAAADTQYF

d_gene: TRBD1
abundance: -
j_gene: TRBJ1-4
v_gene: TRBV19
CDR3nt: TGTGCCAGTAGTACACTCGGACAGGGGGCCGCAACTAATGAAAAACTGTTTTTT
CDR3aa: CASSTLGQGAATNEKLFF

d_gene: -
abundance: -
j_gene: TRBJ1-5
v_gene: TRBV3-1/TRBV3-2
CDR3nt: TGTGCCAGCAGCCAACAGGGAAATAATCAGCCCCAGCATTTT
CDR3aa: CASSQQGNNQPQHF

d_gene: -
abundance: -
j_gene: TRBJ1-3
v_gene: TRBV12-5
CDR3nt: TGTGCTAGTGGTTTGGTTCAGGGGATCTCTGGAAACACCATATATTTT
CDR3aa: CASGLVQGISGNTIYF

d_gene: -
abundance: -
j_gene: TRBJ1-2
v_gene: TRBV5-1
CDR3nt: TGCGCCAGCAGCCAGGAGGGGGGGGCTGGTGGCTACACCTTC
CDR3aa: CASSQEGGAGGYTF

d_gene: TRBD2
abundance: -
j_gene: TRBJ2-5
v_gene: TRBV27
CDR3nt: TGTGCCAGCTGGGGTCGCATTAGCGGGGAAGAGACCCAGTACTTC
CDR3aa: CASWGRISGEETQYF

d_gene: -
abundance: -
j_gene: TRBJ1-2
v_gene: TRBV16
CDR3nt: TGTGCCAGCAGCCAATATCGGGACATACGAGTCTATGGCTACACCTTC
CDR3aa: CASSQYRDIRVYGYTF

d_gene: TRBD2
abundance: -
j_gene: TRBJ2-1
v_gene: TRBV5-1
CDR3nt: TGCGCCAGCAGCTTCGGGCGGGGGGGCCGAGATGAGCAGTTCTTC
CDR3aa: CASSFGRGGRDEQFF

d_gene: -
abundance: -
j_gene: TRBJ1-1
v_gene: TRBV9
CDR3nt: TGTGCCAGCAGCGTAACAGGGAACACTGAAGCTTTCTTT
CDR3aa: CASSVTGNTEAFF

d_gene: -
abundance: once
j_gene: TRBJ1-6
v_gene: TRBV3-1/TRBV3-2
CDR3nt: TGTGCCAGCAGCCAAGCCCAGTTCAATTCACCCCTCCACTTT
CDR3aa: CASSQAQFNSPLHF

d_gene: -
abundance: -
j_gene: TRBJ1-2
v_gene: TRBV6-2/TRBV6-3
CDR3nt: TGTGCCAGCAGCTCAGTCGGGGGTAACTATGGCTACACCTTC
CDR3aa: CASSSVGGNYGYTF

d_gene: TRBD1
abundance: once
j_gene: TRBJ2-5
v_gene: TRBV4-1
CDR3nt: TGCGCCAGCAGCCAAGTGGGACAGGGTTATGAGACCCAGTACTTC
CDR3aa: CASSQVGQGYETQYF

d_gene: -
abundance: -
j_gene: TRBJ2-7
v_gene: TRBV28
CDR3nt: TGTGCCAGCAGTTTTTTCAGCGGCGAGCAGTACTTC
CDR3aa: CASSFFSGEQYF

d_gene: -
abundance: -
j_gene: TRBJ1-5
v_gene: TRBV7-9
CDR3nt: TGTGCCAGCAGCTTAGGACAAAATAGCAATCAGCCCCAGCATTTT
CDR3aa: CASSLGQNSNQPQHF

d_gene: -
abundance: -
j_gene: TRBJ2-7
v_gene: TRBV6-2/TRBV6-3
CDR3nt: TGTGCCAGCAGTTACCCTCATCTTTACGGCGAGCAGTACTTC
CDR3aa: CASSYPHLYGEQYF

d_gene: TRBD1
abundance: -
j_gene: TRBJ1-2
v_gene: TRBV12-3/TRBV12-4
CDR3nt: TGTGCCAGCAGTCCCCGACAGGGGAAGGGCTACACCTTC
CDR3aa: CASSPRQGKGYTF

d_gene: TRBD1
abundance: -
j_gene: TRBJ1-3
v_gene: TRBV3-1/TRBV3-2
CDR3nt: TGTGCCAGCAGCCAAGAGACAGGGCCTGGAAACACCATATATTTT
CDR3aa: CASSQETGPGNTIYF

d_gene: -
abundance: once
j_gene: TRBJ2-1
v_gene: TRBV24-1
CDR3nt: TGTGCCACCAGTAGCCTTGCCTACAATGAGCAGTTCTTC
CDR3aa: CATSSLAYNEQFF

d_gene: -
abundance: few
j_gene: TRBJ1-1
v_gene: TRBV19
CDR3nt: TGTGCCAGTAGGTCGGGGAGGGGGACTGAAGCTTTCTTT
CDR3aa: CASRSGRGTEAFF

d_gene: -
abundance: few
j_gene: TRBJ1-2
v_gene: TRBV28
CDR3nt: TGTGCCAGCAGTTTATGGACAGGCAACTATGGCTACACCTTC
CDR3aa: CASSLWTGNYGYTF

d_gene: TRBD2
abundance: -
j_gene: TRBJ2-4
v_gene: TRBV9
CDR3nt: TGTGCCAGCAGCGGGGGGACTAGCGGGAGAAGTGGGCCGCACTTC
CDR3aa: CASSGGTSGRSGPHF

d_gene: TRBD1
abundance: few
j_gene: TRBJ1-1
v_gene: TRBV30
CDR3nt: TGTGCCTGGACCCGGGACAGGGGACGCCGGGGGAGAGCTTTCTTT
CDR3aa: CAWTRDRGRRGRAFF

d_gene: TRBD1
abundance: -
j_gene: TRBJ1-1
v_gene: TRBV18
CDR3nt: TGTGCCAGCTCATCACGGGACAGGGCTCTCACTGAAGCTTTCTTT
CDR3aa: CASSSRDRALTEAFF

d_gene: -
abundance: -
j_gene: TRBJ1-5
v_gene: TRBV30
CDR3nt: TGTGCCTGGAGTCCCGGGGGGAATCAGCCCCAGCATTTT
CDR3aa: CAWSPGGNQPQHF

d_gene: TRBD1
abundance: -
j_gene: TRBJ2-7
v_gene: TRBV29-1
CDR3nt: TGCAGCGTTGAGATACTTGGGACAGGGGGCTACGAGCAGTACTTC
CDR3aa: CSVEILGTGGYEQYF

d_gene: -
abundance: once
j_gene: TRBJ1-5
v_gene: TRBV6-2/TRBV6-3
CDR3nt: TGTGCCAGCAGTTATACAGTCAATCAGCCCCAGCATTTT
CDR3aa: CASSYTVNQPQHF

d_gene: -
abundance: -
j_gene: TRBJ2-5
v_gene: TRBV5-6
CDR3nt: TGTGCCAGCAGCTCTCCCACGCGGCAAGAGACCCAGTACTTC
CDR3aa: CASSSPTRQETQYF

d_gene: -
abundance: -
j_gene: TRBJ2-3
v_gene: TRBV18
CDR3nt: TGTGCCAGCTCACCTCAGGGGCCGCAGTTGGATACGCAGTATTTT
CDR3aa: CASSPQGPQLDTQYF

d_gene: -
abundance: -
j_gene: TRBJ2-5
v_gene: TRBV25-1
CDR3nt: TGTGCCAGCAGTGAAGCGGGCAGGATGGAGACCCAGTACTTC
CDR3aa: CASSEAGRMETQYF

d_gene: -
abundance: -
j_gene: TRBJ2-7
v_gene: TRBV6-5
CDR3nt: TGTGCCAGCAGTTACTTAGACAGGACTTCCTACGAGCAGTACTTC
CDR3aa: CASSYLDRTSYEQYF